Below, one T cell receptor (beta chain) is given with its context. Its specificity is not known. This record belongs to a study of OX40 agonist ivuxolimab in advanced cancers. The overall study: Patients were given ivuxolimab, an antibody that agonizes OX40 (CD134). Patients received ivuxolimab, an intravenous treatment, every 2 weeks at 0.01 to 10 mg/kg. Age averaged around 60 years (range roughly 20 to 90), and around 87% were male. Study-level findings and limits: Circulating CD4+ and CD8+ T cells showed clonal expansion by week 6 at 0.1 to 3.0 mg/kg.

Libraries were prepared by immunoSEQ multiplex PCR; TCRdb keeps only in-frame clonotypes and omits some of them. The sample shows 75,000 to 90,000 clones, about 90% of them seen only once. The origin of this receptor is an adult with an advanced solid tumor such as melanoma, head and neck, liver or kidney cancer. Sequenced here: CD4+ or CD8+ T cells sorted from blood, sampled in a trial of the OX40 agonist ivuxolimab.

CDR3 region: CASSQWRTRNSGNTIYF. The CDR3 DNA reads TGTGCCAGCAGCCAATGGAGGACTCGGAACTCTGGAAACACCATATATTTT. This chain uses TRBV16 with TRBJ1-3; D remains ambiguous. Between the trimmed V and J ends, which lost 1 base and 0 bases, there was a span of 13 bases. The CDR3 contains 17 residues. The germline CDR1 and CDR2 sequences are KGHSY and FQNENV. Full variable domain (rest looked up from reference TRBV16 and TRBJ1-3): GEEVAQTPKHLVRGEGQKAKLYCAPIKGHSYVFWYQQVLKNEFKFLISFQNENVFDETGMPKERFSAKCLPNSPCSLEIQATKLEDSAVYFCASSQWRTRNSGNTIYFGEGSWLTVV.